This is a list of T cell receptor beta chains from one sample in a study of T cell responses to AZD1222 COVID-19 vaccine. TCRdb's table, derived via immunoSEQ multiplex PCR, lists solely in-frame clones and lacks some. The sample yields some 120,000 clones, about 89% seen once. The sample in question was peripheral blood, obtained on day 0 of AZD1222 vaccination. All receptors derive from an adult in good health. Each CDR3 is given without its conserved first and last residue. Each record gives: V gene, J gene, CDR3 protein.

TRBV10-3,TRBJ2-1,AISELTSEYNEQF
TRBV5-6,TRBJ1-6,ASSFMGYVNSPLH
TRBV4-3,TRBJ2-2,ASSQDSTGELF
TRBV10-3,TRBJ1-1,AISERPGMNTEAF
TRBV12-5,TRBJ2-1,ASGLSGGTSYNEQF
TRBV21-1,TRBJ1-4,ASSTITGFNEKLF
TRBV7-2,TRBJ1-1,ASSSRWGTGTEAF
TRBV20-1,TRBJ1-3,SASLLGSGNTIY
TRBV15,TRBJ1-3,ATSRVPARFSGNTIY
TRBV4-2,TRBJ2-6,ASSQEEGFSGANVLT
TRBV13,TRBJ1-3,ASSRWNTGAGGNTIY
TRBV4-3,TRBJ1-5,ASSQYRVSNQPQH
TRBV12-3/TRBV12-4,TRBJ1-1,ASSLGVQAEAF
TRBV11-1,TRBJ1-2,ASSLTRDSYGYT
TRBV27,TRBJ2-3,ASSWGGTDTQY
TRBV29-1,TRBJ1-1,SVEGEGLNTEAF
TRBV7-2,TRBJ1-2,ASSLDRGRAAYT
TRBV5-1,TRBJ2-3,ASSLRLAGGTDTQY
TRBV15,TRBJ2-7,ATSRRGSGGSYEQY
TRBV7-6,TRBJ2-3,ASSPPVWGAGDTQY
TRBV5-1,TRBJ2-7,ASSLGQGFNEQY
TRBV6-4,TRBJ2-6,ASSELKGPGANVLT
TRBV7-2,TRBJ1-1,ASRRRRTDYPDTEAF
TRBV27,TRBJ2-7,ASSKGQGTYEQY
TRBV3-1/TRBV3-2,TRBJ2-1,ASSHTPMRQDNEQF
TRBV5-4,TRBJ1-6,ASSLAVFGQGGNSPLH
TRBV7-6,TRBJ2-5,ASSWRGGGETQY
TRBV10-1,TRBJ2-1,ASSAVGLAGSSSYNEQF
TRBV15,TRBJ1-6,ATSRDVGNSPLH
TRBV6-5,TRBJ1-2,ASSWEQGAPNYGYT
TRBV7-8,TRBJ1-1,ASSHRDRNTEAF
TRBV27,TRBJ1-1,ASSFLGQGKNTEAF
TRBV27,TRBJ2-1,ASSLSFIGWGSESRYAYNEQF
TRBV7-2,TRBJ2-7,ASSLTGGGLYEQY
TRBV6-4,TRBJ2-3,ASSELAGGFDTQY
TRBV7-2,TRBJ2-1,ASSPGTASYNEQF
TRBV3-1/TRBV3-2,TRBJ2-7,ASSQDWQHPYEQY
TRBV19,TRBJ1-5,ASSGSNQPQH
TRBV5-6,TRBJ2-3,ASSSYRQPLDTQY
TRBV6-5,TRBJ1-1,ASSYSPPTGSKAF
TRBV20-1,TRBJ2-5,SASLPSGGAQETQY
TRBV25-1,TRBJ2-5,ASSGSQGIRETQY
TRBV28,TRBJ2-1,ATLGGYTYNEQF
TRBV15,TRBJ1-6,ATSPQGNSPLH
TRBV9,TRBJ1-5,ASSLLGQYIFFGNQPQH
TRBV7-9,TRBJ1-5,ASSLGGRTPQH
TRBV25-1,TRBJ1-4,ASSPRGNEKLF
TRBV5-1,TRBJ1-3,ASSLEVRGGNTIY
TRBV5-6,TRBJ2-7,ASSLTDEQY
TRBV6-5,TRBJ2-3,ASRPGLAETDTQY
TRBV12-5,TRBJ1-1,ASGSQLRAF
TRBV5-1,TRBJ2-3,ASSFRTSGGAPDTQY
TRBV28,TRBJ2-7,ASSLTAPYEQY
TRBV7-6,TRBJ2-7,ASSGQAITNYEQY